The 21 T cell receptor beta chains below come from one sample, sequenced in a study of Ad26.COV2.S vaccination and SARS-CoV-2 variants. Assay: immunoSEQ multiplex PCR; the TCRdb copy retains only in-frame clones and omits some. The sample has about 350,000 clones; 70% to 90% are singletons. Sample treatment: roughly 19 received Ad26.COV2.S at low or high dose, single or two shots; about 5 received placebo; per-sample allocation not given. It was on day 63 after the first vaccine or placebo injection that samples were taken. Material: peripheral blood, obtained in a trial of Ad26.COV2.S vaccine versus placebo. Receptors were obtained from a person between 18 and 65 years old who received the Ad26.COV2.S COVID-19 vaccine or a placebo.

Here the CDR3 reads CASSLVSSDEQYF. CDR3 nucleotides: TGTGCCAGCAGCTTAGTGAGTTCCGACGAGCAGTACTTC. The chain employs TRBV7-6 and TRBJ2-7; no definite D call. V was pared by 1 base and J by 5 bases, with 9 bases between. In germline, CDR1 is SGHVS, CDR2 FNYEAQ. CDR3 length: 13 amino acids.

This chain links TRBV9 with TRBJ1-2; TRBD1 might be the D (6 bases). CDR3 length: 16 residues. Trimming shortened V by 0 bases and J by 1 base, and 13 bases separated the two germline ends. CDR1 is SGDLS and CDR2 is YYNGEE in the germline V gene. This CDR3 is CASSVDRDRGNYGYTF. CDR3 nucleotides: TGTGCCAGCAGCGTAGACAGGGATAGGGGTAACTATGGCTACACCTTC.

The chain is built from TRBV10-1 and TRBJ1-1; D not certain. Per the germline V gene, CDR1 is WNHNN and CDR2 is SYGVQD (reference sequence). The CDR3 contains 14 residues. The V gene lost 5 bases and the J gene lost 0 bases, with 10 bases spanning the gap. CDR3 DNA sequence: TGCGCCAGCAGTCCTCTCCGATTGAACACTGAAGCTTTCTTT. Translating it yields CASSPLRLNTEAFF.

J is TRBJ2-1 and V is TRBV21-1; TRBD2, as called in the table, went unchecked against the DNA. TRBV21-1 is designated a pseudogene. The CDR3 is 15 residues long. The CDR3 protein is CASSKWGGPLNEQFF. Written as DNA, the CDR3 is TGTGCCAGCAGCAAATGGGGGGGGCCTTTAAATGAGCAGTTCTTC.

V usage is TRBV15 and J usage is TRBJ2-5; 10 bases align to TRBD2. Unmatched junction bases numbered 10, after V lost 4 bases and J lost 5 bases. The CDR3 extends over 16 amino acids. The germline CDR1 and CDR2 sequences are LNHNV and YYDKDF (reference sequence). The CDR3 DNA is TGTGCCACCAGCAACCCCATACCGGGACTAGCGGAGACCCAGTACTTC. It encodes CATSNPIPGLAETQYF. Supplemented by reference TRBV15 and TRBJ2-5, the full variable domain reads DAMVIQNPRYQVTQFGKPVTLSCSQTLNHNVMYWYQQKSSQAPKLLFHYYDKDFNNEADTPDNFQSRRPNTSFCFLDIRSPGLGDTAMYLCATSNPIPGLAETQYFGPGTRLLVL.

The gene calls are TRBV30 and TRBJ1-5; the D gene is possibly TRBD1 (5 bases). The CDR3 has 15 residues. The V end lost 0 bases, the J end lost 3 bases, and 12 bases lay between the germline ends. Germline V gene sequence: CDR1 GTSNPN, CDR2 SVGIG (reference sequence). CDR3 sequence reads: CAWSVKGMDNQPQHF. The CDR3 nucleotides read TGTGCCTGGAGTGTAAAGGGGATGGACAATCAGCCCCAGCATTTT.

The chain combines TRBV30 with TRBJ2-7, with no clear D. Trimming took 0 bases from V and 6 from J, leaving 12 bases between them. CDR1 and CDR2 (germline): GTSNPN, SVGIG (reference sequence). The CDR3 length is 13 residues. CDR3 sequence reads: CAWSVTGGSEQYF. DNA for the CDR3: TGTGCCTGGAGTGTAACTGGCGGTTCCGAGCAGTACTTC.

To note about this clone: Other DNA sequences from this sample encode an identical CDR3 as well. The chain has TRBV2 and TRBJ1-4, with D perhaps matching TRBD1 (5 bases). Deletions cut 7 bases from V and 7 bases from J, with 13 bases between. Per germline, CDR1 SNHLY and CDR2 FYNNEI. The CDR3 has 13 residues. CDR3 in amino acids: CASIRGMGEKLFF. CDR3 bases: TGTGCCAGCATTAGGGGCATGGGTGAAAAACTGTTTTTT.

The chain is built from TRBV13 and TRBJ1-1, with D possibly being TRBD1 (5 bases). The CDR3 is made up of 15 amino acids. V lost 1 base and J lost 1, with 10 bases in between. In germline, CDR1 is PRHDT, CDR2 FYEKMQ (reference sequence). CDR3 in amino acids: CASSLVGDRNTEAFF. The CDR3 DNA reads TGTGCCAGCAGCTTAGTGGGAGACAGGAACACTGAAGCTTTCTTT.

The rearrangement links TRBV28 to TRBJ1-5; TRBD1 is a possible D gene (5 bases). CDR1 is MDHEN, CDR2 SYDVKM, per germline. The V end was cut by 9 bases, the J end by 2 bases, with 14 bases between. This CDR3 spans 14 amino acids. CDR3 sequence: CASASGGGNQPQHF. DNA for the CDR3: TGTGCCAGTGCCTCCGGGGGTGGCAATCAGCCCCAGCATTTT.

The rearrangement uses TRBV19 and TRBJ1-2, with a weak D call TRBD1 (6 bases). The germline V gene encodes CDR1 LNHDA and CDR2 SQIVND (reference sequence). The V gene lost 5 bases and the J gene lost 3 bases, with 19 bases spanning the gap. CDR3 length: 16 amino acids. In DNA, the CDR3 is TGTGCCAGTAGTCCCGGGGGCCAGTCCCCCTACTATGGCTACACCTTC. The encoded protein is CASSPGGQSPYYGYTF.

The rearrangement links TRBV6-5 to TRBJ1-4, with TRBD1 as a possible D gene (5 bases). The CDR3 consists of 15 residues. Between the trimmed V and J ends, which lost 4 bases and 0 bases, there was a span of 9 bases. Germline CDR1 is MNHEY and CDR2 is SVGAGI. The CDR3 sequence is CASSFRGSTNEKLFF. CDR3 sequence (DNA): TGTGCCAGCAGTTTTCGGGGGTCAACTAATGAAAAACTGTTTTTT.

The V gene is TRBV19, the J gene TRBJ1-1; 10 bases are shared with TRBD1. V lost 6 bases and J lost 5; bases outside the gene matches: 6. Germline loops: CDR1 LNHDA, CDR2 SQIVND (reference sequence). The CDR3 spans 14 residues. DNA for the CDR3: TGTGCCAGTAGGCGGGACAGGGGCAGGACTGAAGCTTTCTTT. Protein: CASRRDRGRTEAFF.

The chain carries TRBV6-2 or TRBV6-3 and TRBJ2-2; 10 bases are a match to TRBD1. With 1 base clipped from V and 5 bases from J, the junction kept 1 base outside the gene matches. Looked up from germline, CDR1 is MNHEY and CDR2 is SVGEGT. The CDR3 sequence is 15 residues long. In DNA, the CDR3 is TGTGCCAGCAGTTACTGGACAGGGGGAACCGGGGAGCTGTTTTTT. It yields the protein CASSYWTGGTGELFF.

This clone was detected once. Written as DNA, the CDR3 is TGTGCCAGCATCGGGGGAGGTATCATGGGGTGGAACGAGCAGTACTTC. Translated, it gives CASIGGGIMGWNEQYF. The chain couples TRBV28 to TRBJ2-7; D might be TRBD2 (6 bases). This CDR3 contains 16 residues. Between the trimmed V and J ends, which lost 7 bases and 5 bases, there was a span of 24 bases. Germline CDR1 and CDR2: MDHEN and SYDVKM.

The CDR3: CASSKRTSGRETQYF. CDR3 DNA sequence: TGTGCCAGTAGTAAAAGGACTAGCGGGAGAGAGACCCAGTACTTC. This rearrangement joins TRBV19 to TRBJ2-5, with 13 nucleotides matching TRBD2. Germline values: CDR1 LNHDA, CDR2 SQIVND (reference sequence). This CDR3 comprises 15 residues. V was clipped by 4 bases and J by 4 bases; unmatched bases: 3.

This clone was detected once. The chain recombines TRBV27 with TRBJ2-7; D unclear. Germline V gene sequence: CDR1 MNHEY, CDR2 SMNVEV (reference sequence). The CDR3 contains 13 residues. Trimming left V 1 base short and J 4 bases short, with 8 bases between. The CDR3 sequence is CASSLYFPYEQYF. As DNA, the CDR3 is TGTGCCAGCAGTTTATATTTCCCGTACGAGCAGTACTTC.

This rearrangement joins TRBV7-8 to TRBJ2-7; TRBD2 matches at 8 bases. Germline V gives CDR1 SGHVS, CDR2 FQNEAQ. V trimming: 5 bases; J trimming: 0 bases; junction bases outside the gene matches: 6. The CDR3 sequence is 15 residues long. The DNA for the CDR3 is TGTGCCAGCAGCGTCCGGGGGGGTCGCTCCTACGAGCAGTACTTC. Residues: CASSVRGGRSYEQYF.

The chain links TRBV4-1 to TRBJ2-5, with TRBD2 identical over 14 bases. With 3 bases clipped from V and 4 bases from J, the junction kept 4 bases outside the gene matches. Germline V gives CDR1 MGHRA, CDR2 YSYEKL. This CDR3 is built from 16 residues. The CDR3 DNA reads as TGCGCCAGCAGCCAGGTCGGACTAGCGGGAGGAGAGACCCAGTACTTC. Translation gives CASSQVGLAGGETQYF.

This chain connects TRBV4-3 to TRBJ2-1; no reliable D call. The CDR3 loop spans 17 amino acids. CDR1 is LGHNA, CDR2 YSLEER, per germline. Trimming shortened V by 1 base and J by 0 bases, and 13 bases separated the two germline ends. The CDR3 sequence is CASSQGGPRNSYNEQFF. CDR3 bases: TGCGCCAGCAGCCAAGGTGGTCCACGGAACTCCTACAATGAGCAGTTCTTC.

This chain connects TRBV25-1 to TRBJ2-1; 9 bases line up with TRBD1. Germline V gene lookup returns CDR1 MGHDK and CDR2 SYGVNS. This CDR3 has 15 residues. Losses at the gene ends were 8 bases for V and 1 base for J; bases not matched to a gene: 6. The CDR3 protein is CASSADRGSYNEQFF. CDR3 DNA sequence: TGTGCCAGCTCGGCGGACAGGGGTTCCTACAATGAGCAGTTCTTC.